Reported below is one T cell receptor (beta chain). This sample is part of a study of blood T cell repertoires in COVID-19. Study-wide context: There were acute and convalescent COVID-19 samples, and they came from the United States, Italy and Spain. PBMCs, B-cell-depleted T cells, or T cells were the source of the cDNA or gDNA that made up the material.

Germline V CDR1 and CDR2: SGHRS, YFSETQ. CDR3 length equals 12 residues. V was shortened by 4 bases and J by 9 bases, with 14 bases between the two germline ends. As processed by the authors: The authors estimated nucleated cell counts from reference gene primer amplification. The method was immunoSEQ multiplex PCR; TCRdb's version includes in-frame clones alone and lacks a portion of them. From that table come the V and J calls and clone size; the DNA was used to work out D and trimming. In the table there are approximately 61,000 clones, over 75% of which are singletons. The sequencing input was peripheral blood. The receptor was derived from a man at least 80 years old with active or convalescent COVID-19. The rearrangement links TRBV5-1 to TRBJ2-7; possible D gene TRBD2, 6 bases. The CDR3 nucleotides read TGCGCCAGCAGCCCGGGACTCCACGGGCAGTACTTC. Amino acid sequence: CASSPGLHGQYF.